This T cell receptor beta chain comes out of a study of T cells in tuberculosis (dated by TCRdb to about 2018). Regarding the study in general: To characterize T cells specific for the mycobacterial lipid antigen glucose monomycolate (GMM), the study used CD1B tetramers together with high-throughput TCR immunosequencing. A South African clinical cohort compared IGRA-negative adolescents, IGRA-positive adolescents with latent tuberculosis and adults with active tuberculosis, fewer than 12 per group.

The full study reports these points: Smaller mean NN-distances to GMM-specific TCRs were observed in active tuberculosis TCR-alpha repertoires than in IGRA-negative controls, suggesting clonal expansion of GMM-specific TCRs. Smaller NN-distances were partly driven by shorter CDR3-alpha lengths in active tuberculosis patients, and statistical significance was not reached for the TCR-beta difference. Clinical samples were selected based on the availability of cryopreserved specimens, with adults included as active tuberculosis cases and adolescents included as controls. Using GEM motif frequencies, a classifier achieved approximately 75% accuracy, whereas a classifier built on the diverse GMM-specific repertoire got to 87% accuracy (AUROC over 0.8).

As regards this clone: Its recognized antigen is unknown. No base-level quality is on record; no much larger clone is a single base apart.

The immunoSEQ multiplex PCR assay was used to generate TCR libraries, with TCR-beta and/or TCR-alpha/delta assays applied to each sample. The amplified TCR libraries were sequenced using the Illumina high-throughput platform. Per the source publication's procedure: Clustering and dimensionality reduction relied on pairwise TCRdist distances among GMM-specific receptors from T cells that were either sorted ex vivo or expanded in vitro. Each clinical repertoire received a mean NN-distance score, defined as the average TCRdist to the nearest 10% of tetramer-positive reference sequences. GEM TCR motif frequency was calculated as the fraction of unique TCRs that matched known GEM sequences in V/J usage and CDR3 length. Active tuberculosis was classified by linear discriminant analysis with leave-one-out cross-validation, implemented in scikit-learn. This is the immuneACCESS table as TCRdb keeps it, with only in-frame sequences that have V and J called. A part of the clones is gone; compared with another copy, unresolved V genes explain less than half, and the rest is unexplained. V, J and clone size are taken as reported in that table, and D and trimming were inferred from the DNA itself. In all, the sample holds around 26,000 clones, and 95% of those were seen once. Clones ranked in the top ten supply almost 9.5% of the sample.

Spanning cysteine to phenylalanine, the CDR3 consists of 15 amino acids. Just CDR3 DNA is preserved here, 45 bases in frame from base 1. V loses 3 bases of germline sequence and J loses 4 bases, and the interval between the two ends is 14 bases. The germline V gene encodes CDR1 SGDLS and CDR2 YYNGEE. At study entry, a tuberculin skin test and the QuantiFERON-TB GOLD In-Tube IGRA were used to screen adolescents for latent tuberculosis infection. Unsorted cryopreserved PBMC were immunosequenced, covering on average approximately 100,000 T cells per clinical donor. Eleven high schools in the Worcester region of the Western Cape, South Africa, served as enrollment sites for adolescents aged 12 to 18 years. Roughly 10 adolescents infected with M. tuberculosis and around ten uninfected adolescents were chosen and matched for age and sex. For the adolescents, PBMC were isolated by density centrifugation from freshly drawn heparinized blood and then cryopreserved.

Material: PBMCs. This sequence originates from a donor aged 10 to 29 with latent tuberculosis or without tuberculosis infection. This receptor chain uses TRBV9 and TRBJ1-3, with the D gene too uncertain to name. DNA sequence: TGTGCCAGCAGCGCAGGCCCGGGGTCCGGAAACACCATATATTTT. This is translated as CASSAGPGSGNTIYF. Reference TRBV9 and TRBJ1-3 proteins supply the regions before and after the CDR3; the full variable domain is: DSGVTQTPKHLITATGQRVTLRCSPRSGDLSVYWYQQSLDQGLQFLIQYYNGEERAKGNILERFSAQQFPDLHSELNLSSLELGDSALYFCASSAGPGSGNTIYFGEGSWLTVV.